A selection of T cell receptor beta chains follows, all from one sample in a study of Ad26.COV2.S vaccination and SARS-CoV-2 variants. Clones were read by immunoSEQ multiplex PCR, and TCRdb kept only the in-frame ones, dropping some. The sample includes some 520,000 clones, about 83% of them seen just once. Sequenced material: peripheral blood, taken in a trial of Ad26.COV2.S vaccine versus placebo. These receptors all come from a person aged 18-65 years who received the Ad26.COV2.S COVID-19 vaccine or a placebo. Both conserved end residues are trimmed from each CDR3. Where a row states a size, it is once, few, many or the class of an expanded clone; other rows omit it.

TRBJ1-2 | TRBV6-5 | 12 | few | ASSWDSLNYGYT
TRBJ2-7 | TRBV6-1 | 15 | once | ASSETLLAGVSYEQY
TRBJ2-1 | TRBV28 | 17 | . | ASSYRTAAYRGVGNEQF
TRBJ1-6 | TRBV28 | 15 | . | ASSKQGLSSYNSPLH
TRBJ1-6 | TRBV18 | 13 | . | ASSPFNDYNSPLH
TRBJ1-4 | TRBV11-1 | 14 | . | ASSLDRSYTREKLF
TRBJ2-7 | TRBV3-1/TRBV3-2 | 12 | . | ASSQRGLNYEQY
TRBJ1-2 | TRBV5-8 | 13 | . | ATVTLGGMNYGYT
TRBJ1-2 | TRBV28 | 12 | . | ASSSSDRVGGYT
TRBJ1-5 | TRBV2 | 9 | . | ASSLVQPQH
TRBJ2-7 | TRBV6-6 | 13 | . | ASSYSGTGSYEQY
TRBJ1-4 | TRBV28 | 13 | . | ASSLIQGLSEKLF
TRBJ1-5 | TRBV27 | 11 | once | ASNRGLGQPQH
TRBJ1-2 | TRBV7-2 | 14 | . | ASSLGLRGAEWGYT
TRBJ2-1 | TRBV5-1 | 12 | . | ASSPPPSYNEQF
TRBJ1-2 | TRBV30 | 10 | . | ASQGRDYGYT
TRBJ2-1 | TRBV5-1 | 13 | . | ASSLYKAGPGEQF
TRBJ1-1 | TRBV6-1 | 12 | . | ASSETYRNTEAF
TRBJ2-3 | TRBV7-8 | 14 | once | ASSPSRAGGTDTQY
TRBJ2-2 | TRBV29-1 | 11 | . | SANIRVSGELF
TRBJ2-1 | TRBV10-2 | 14 | . | ASSELGNSGRGEQF
TRBJ1-2 | TRBV28 | 10 | . | ASRDRNYGYT
TRBJ1-1 | TRBV5-1 | 12 | . | ASSLRRGDTEAF
TRBJ2-5 | TRBV2 | 15 | . | ASSPGLTSGVSETQY
TRBJ1-1 | TRBV6-4 | 11 | . | ASARASNTEAF
TRBJ2-2 | TRBV9 | 15 | . | ASTEDILTGYTGELF
TRBJ1-1 | TRBV28 | 14 | once | ASSAPIMKTGTEAF
TRBJ1-2 | TRBV7-2 | 11 | few | ASSLGPSYGYT
TRBJ2-3 | TRBV7-2 | 13 | . | ASSLRALSLDTQY
TRBJ2-5 | TRBV5-1 | 9 | . | ASSSQETQY
TRBJ1-5 | TRBV28 | 12 | once | ASRLQGSNQPQH
TRBJ1-2 | TRBV12-3/TRBV12-4 | 9 | . | ASSPGQGHS
TRBJ1-4 | TRBV21-1 | 18 | . | ASSKGGSLDVGGQSEKLF
TRBJ1-1 | TRBV9 | 13 | . | ASSAGTGGWTEAF
TRBJ2-7 | TRBV19 | 11 | . | ASSATRGYEQY
TRBJ1-2 | TRBV4-2 | 15 | few | ASSQSTRDRGGYGYT
TRBJ1-2 | TRBV12-3/TRBV12-4 | 11 | . | ASSPFGEGGYT
TRBJ2-1 | TRBV7-9 | 12 | . | ASSLATSRDEQF
TRBJ1-1 | TRBV2 | 11 | . | ASRGDLYTEAF
TRBJ1-5 | TRBV28 | 12 | . | ASLPGDLNQPQH